One sample yielded the 27 T cell receptor beta chains listed below, sequenced in a study of blood T cell repertoires in COVID-19. Libraries were prepared by immunoSEQ multiplex PCR; TCRdb keeps only in-frame clonotypes and omits some of them. The sample has roughly 200,000 clones, approximately 90% seen once. Sequenced: peripheral blood. These TCRs come from a woman aged 18-29 years who had recovered from COVID-19.

The J gene is TRBJ1-5, the V gene TRBV19, with a weak D call TRBD1 (6 bases). This CDR3 has 14 residues. V was cut by 2 bases and J by 7 bases, with 12 bases left in between. Germline lookup yields CDR1 LNHDA and CDR2 SQIVND (reference sequence). The CDR3 spells CASSITGYQQPQHF. In nucleotides, the CDR3 is TGTGCCAGTAGTATAACAGGGTATCAGCAGCCCCAGCATTTT.

V and J are TRBV10-3 and TRBJ2-1, with TRBD1 matching 10 bases. The CDR3 spans 14 residues. CDR1 is ENHRY and CDR2 is SYGVKD in the germline V gene. With 9 bases clipped from V and 8 bases from J, the junction kept 10 bases outside the gene matches. CDR3 loop: CAIRDRGLIDEQFF. CDR3 DNA sequence: TGTGCCATACGAGACAGGGGGCTAATCGATGAGCAGTTCTTC.

The chain joins TRBV7-2 to TRBJ2-5; D not resolved. The CDR3 runs to 16 residues. Trimming shortened V by 0 bases and J by 1 base, and 12 bases separated the two germline ends. Germline values: CDR1 SGHTA, CDR2 FQGNSA. CDR3 residues: CASSLASTTIQETQYF. The CDR3 DNA is TGTGCCAGCAGCTTAGCTAGCACAACTATCCAAGAGACCCAGTACTTC.

The chain is built from TRBV10-2 and TRBJ2-1; D is ambiguous. This CDR3 has 14 amino acids. V gave up 5 bases and J gave up 3 bases, with 11 bases separating them. Germline V gene sequence: CDR1 WSHSY, CDR2 SAAADI. CDR3 DNA: TGCGCCAGCAGTTGGCAGCGAGACTACAATGAGCAGTTCTTC. Translated, it gives CASSWQRDYNEQFF.

This sequence joins TRBV11-2 and TRBJ2-2, with D possibly being TRBD1 (7 bases). Germline V gene sequence: CDR1 SGHAT, CDR2 FQNNGV. The CDR3 length is 16 residues. Trimming pared 2 bases from V and 6 bases from J, leaving 16 bases between. The CDR3 here is CASSLPSGGPAGELFF. CDR3 DNA sequence: TGTGCCAGCAGCTTACCCTCAGGGGGGCCGGCCGGGGAGCTGTTTTTT. The whole variable domain, filled in from reference TRBV11-2 and TRBJ2-2, reads EAGVAQSPRYKIIEKRQSVAFWCNPISGHATLYWYQQILGQGPKLLIQFQNNGVVDDSQLPKDRFSAERLKGVDSTLKIQPAKLEDSAVYLCASSLPSGGPAGELFFGEGSRLTVL.

The chain recombines TRBV5-6 with TRBJ2-7, with D possibly TRBD2 on 6 matching bases. Germline V gene data show CDR1 as SGHDT and CDR2 as YYEEEE. V shed 1 base and J shed 2 bases, with 10 bases lying between them. CDR3 size: 14 residues. CDR3 nucleotides: TGTGCCAGCAGCTTGAGCGGGCAGACCTACGAGCAGTACTTC. Protein: CASSLSGQTYEQYF.

CDR3 sequence (DNA): TGCGCCAGCAGCTTACGAAACCGGGACAGGAACACTGAAGCTTTCTTT. Translated: CASSLRNRDRNTEAFF. The chain employs TRBV5-1 and TRBJ1-1; 7 bases match TRBD1. The CDR3 has 16 residues. Trimming removed 2 bases from V and 1 base from J; junction bases left unmatched: 8. CDR1 is SGHRS and CDR2 is YFSETQ in the germline V gene.

V is TRBV19 and J is TRBJ2-1; unclear D gene. This CDR3 comprises 10 residues. V lost 6 bases and J 6 bases, leaving 3 bases between the germline ends. Germline CDR1 LNHDA, CDR2 SQIVND (reference sequence). The DNA of the CDR3 is TGTGCCAGTAGCCTCAATGAGCAGTTCTTC. It translates to CASSLNEQFF.

The chain employs TRBV2 and TRBJ2-3, with 8 nucleotides matching TRBD2. Per germline, CDR1 SNHLY and CDR2 FYNNEI. With 2 bases clipped from V and 2 bases from J, the junction kept 6 bases outside the gene matches. This CDR3 has 16 residues. Here the CDR3 reads CASSERVAGHTDTQYF. The CDR3 DNA follows: TGTGCCAGCAGTGAACGAGTAGCGGGGCACACAGATACGCAGTATTTT.

This chain uses TRBV5-1 with TRBJ2-1, with 8 bases that match TRBD2. Looked up from germline, CDR1 is SGHRS and CDR2 is YFSETQ. The CDR3 is made up of 15 amino acids. V was clipped by 1 base and J by 1 base; unmatched bases: 1. The CDR3, as DNA: TGCGCCAGCAGCTTGCCTAGCGGGTCCTACAATGAGCAGTTCTTC. It is translated as CASSLPSGSYNEQFF. The full variable domain, rest sourced from reference TRBV5-1 and TRBJ2-1, is KAGVTQTPRYLIKTRGQQVTLSCSPISGHRSVSWYQQTPGQGLQFLFEYFSETQRNKGNFPGRFSGRQFSNSRSEMNVSTLELGDSALYLCASSLPSGSYNEQFFGPGTRLTVL.

The genes are TRBV5-1 and TRBJ1-1, with 9 bases identical to TRBD1. This CDR3 spans 15 amino acids. Germline-derived CDR1 and CDR2 are SGHRS and YFSETQ. Trimming took 4 bases from V and 0 from J; bases not matched to a gene: 4. CDR3 protein: CASSVQGAVNTEAFF. Written as DNA, the CDR3 is TGCGCCAGCAGCGTACAGGGGGCGGTGAACACTGAAGCTTTCTTT.

The chain carries TRBV6-6 and TRBJ2-7; the D gene is possibly TRBD2 (5 bases). V was shortened by 0 bases and J by 5 bases, with 8 bases between the two germline ends. This CDR3 region has 13 residues. The V gene's germline CDR1 is MNHNY and CDR2 SVGAGI (reference sequence). The CDR3 DNA is TGTGCCAGCAGTTACTCCGGACTTCACGAGCAGTACTTC. Its translation: CASSYSGLHEQYF.

The sample holds many counts of this clone. V usage is TRBV19 and J usage is TRBJ1-6; perhaps TRBD1 as D (6 bases). Germline V CDR1 and CDR2: LNHDA, SQIVND (reference sequence). Trimming removed 3 bases from V and 6 bases from J, with 9 bases in between. CDR3 length equals 14 residues. CDR3 loop: CASSIGTSNSPLHF. The CDR3 DNA reads as TGTGCCAGTAGTATTGGGACAAGTAATTCACCCCTCCACTTT.

This chain joins TRBV19 and TRBJ1-3; 9 bases agree with TRBD1. CDR1 is LNHDA and CDR2 is SQIVND in the germline V gene (reference sequence). Trimming cost V 6 bases and J 3 bases; bases outside gene matches: 3. The CDR3 totals 14 residues. The CDR3 protein is CASSPGQGGNTIYF. The DNA for the CDR3 is TGTGCCAGTAGCCCGGGACAGGGTGGAAACACCATATATTTT.

CDR3 bases: TGCAGCGTTGAAGATCGTCGGGGGGCGCCCACTGAAGCTTTCTTT. The encoded protein is CSVEDRRGAPTEAFF. The chain is built from TRBV29-1 and TRBJ1-1; TRBD1 might be the D (6 bases). The CDR3 has 15 residues. With 0 bases removed from V and 4 bases from J, the gap between germline ends came to 15 bases. Germline CDR1 SQVTM, CDR2 ANQGSEA.

The CDR3: CASSLIDSGYNEQFF. CDR3 coding DNA: TGTGCCAGCAGCTTAATAGATAGCGGTTACAATGAGCAGTTCTTC. V gene TRBV7-3 combines with J gene TRBJ2-1, with TRBD2 as a possible D gene (6 bases). The CDR3 contains 15 residues. The germline V gene encodes CDR1 SGHTA and CDR2 FQGTGA. V lost 1 base and J lost 4, with 11 bases in between.

The chain employs TRBV20-1 and TRBJ2-1; tentatively, D is TRBD1 (7 bases). The CDR3 runs 11 residues. The germline V gene encodes CDR1 DFQATT and CDR2 SNEGSKA (reference sequence). V was cut by 5 bases and J by 9 bases, with 11 bases left in between. CDR3 region: CSAYRGGEQFF. The DNA for the CDR3 is TGCAGTGCTTACAGGGGAGGTGAGCAGTTCTTC.

The genes are TRBV30 and TRBJ1-6, with D maybe TRBD1 (5 bases). Trimming pared 7 bases from V and 10 bases from J, leaving 17 bases between. CDR1 and CDR2 from the germline V gene are GTSNPN and SVGIG (reference sequence). The CDR3 has 13 residues. The CDR3 nucleotides read TGTGCCTTTGTGACTGGCGGGGGATCACCCCTCCACTTT. It yields the protein CAFVTGGGSPLHF.

The rearrangement uses TRBV5-1 and TRBJ1-1; D is ambiguous. CDR1 SGHRS and CDR2 YFSETQ come from the germline V gene. The CDR3 loop spans 13 amino acids. V was trimmed by 3 bases and J by 7 bases, leaving 13 bases between them. DNA of the CDR3: TGCGCCAGCAGCTGGGCCGGTGAAGATGAAGCTTTCTTT. Protein sequence: CASSWAGEDEAFF.

The chain has TRBV5-1 and TRBJ2-1; 11 bases align to TRBD2. The CDR3 extends over 15 amino acids. Germline lookup yields CDR1 SGHRS and CDR2 YFSETQ. V gave up 3 bases and J gave up 5 bases; unmatched junction bases: 4. CDR3 nucleotide sequence: TGCGCCAGCAGCTCGACTAGCGGGAACCACAATGAGCAGTTCTTC. The encoded protein is CASSSTSGNHNEQFF. Looking up the rest from reference TRBV5-1 and TRBJ2-1 gives the full variable domain: KAGVTQTPRYLIKTRGQQVTLSCSPISGHRSVSWYQQTPGQGLQFLFEYFSETQRNKGNFPGRFSGRQFSNSRSEMNVSTLELGDSALYLCASSSTSGNHNEQFFGPGTRLTVL.

The V call is TRBV9, the J call TRBJ1-1; 8 bases line up with TRBD1. Unmatched junction bases numbered 5, after V lost 4 bases and J lost 3 bases. CDR3 length: 14 residues. The V gene's germline CDR1 is SGDLS and CDR2 YYNGEE. The DNA of the CDR3 is TGTGCCAGCAGCCCCGGACAGGGAGACACTGAAGCTTTCTTT. This translates into CASSPGQGDTEAFF.

The chain uses TRBV6-6 and TRBJ2-1; perhaps TRBD1 as D (5 bases). Germline CDR1 and CDR2: MNHNY and SVGAGI (reference sequence). The CDR3 is made up of 16 amino acids. V was pared by 2 bases and J by 0 bases, with 11 bases between. The CDR3 nucleotides are TGTGCCAGCAGTTACGGTCTCCAGGGCTCCTACAATGAGCAGTTCTTC. This gives the protein CASSYGLQGSYNEQFF.

The V and J genes are TRBV19 and TRBJ2-7; possibly TRBD1 for D (5 bases). Trimming removed 10 bases from V and 2 bases from J, with 21 bases in between. This CDR3 spans 15 amino acids. Germline lookup yields CDR1 LNHDA and CDR2 SQIVND (reference sequence). The CDR3 spells CATREVWAETYEQYF. For the CDR3, the DNA is TGTGCCACCAGGGAAGTATGGGCGGAAACCTACGAGCAGTACTTC.

The gene calls are TRBV7-2 and TRBJ2-3; D is possibly TRBD2 (5 bases). Germline V gives CDR1 SGHTA, CDR2 FQGNSA. This CDR3 comprises 14 residues. Trimming cost V 5 bases and J 10 bases, with 19 bases left between them. As DNA, the CDR3 is TGTGCCAGCAGCCTCCAGGTACCCCCGAGGGCGCAGTATTTT. This gives the protein CASSLQVPPRAQYF.

The chain recombines TRBV6-2 or TRBV6-3 with TRBJ1-1, with 7 nucleotides matching TRBD1. Germline CDR1 reads MNHEY; CDR2 reads SVGEGT. The CDR3 is made up of 14 amino acids. After removal of 6 bases from V and 3 bases from J, the junction contained 7 bases not matched to a gene. The CDR3 spells CASSLHRGDTEAFF. CDR3 nucleotides: TGTGCCAGCAGCCTACACAGGGGTGACACTGAAGCTTTCTTT.

The chain employs TRBV19 and TRBJ1-1, with D unclear. CDR3 length equals 14 residues. Trimming removed 5 bases at V and 3 bases at J, with 13 bases between. Germline V CDR1 and CDR2: LNHDA, SQIVND (reference sequence). The CDR3 spells CASSVGSADTEAFF. In DNA form, the CDR3 reads TGTGCCAGTAGTGTAGGGTCGGCGGACACTGAAGCTTTCTTT.

The genes are TRBV4-3 and TRBJ1-6; D is ambiguous. With 0 bases removed from V and 0 bases from J, the gap between germline ends came to 9 bases. This CDR3 is 17 amino acids long. Germline CDR1 and CDR2: LGHNA and YSLEER. CDR3 residues: CASSQDSGSSYNSPLHF. For the CDR3, the DNA is TGCGCCAGCAGCCAAGATTCCGGTAGCTCCTATAATTCACCCCTCCACTTT.